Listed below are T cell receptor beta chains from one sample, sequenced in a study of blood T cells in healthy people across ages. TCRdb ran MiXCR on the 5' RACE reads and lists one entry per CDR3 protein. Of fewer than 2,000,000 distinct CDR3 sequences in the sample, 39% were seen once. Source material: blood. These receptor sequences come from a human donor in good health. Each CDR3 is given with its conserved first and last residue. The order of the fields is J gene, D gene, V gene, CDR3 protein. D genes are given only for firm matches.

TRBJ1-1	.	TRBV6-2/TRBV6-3	CASSYSEATTEAFF
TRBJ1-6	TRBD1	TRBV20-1	CSAPLGQGYSPLHF
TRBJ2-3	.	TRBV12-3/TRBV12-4	CASHPGTDTQYF
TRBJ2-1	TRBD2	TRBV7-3	CASSLGLARSYNEQFF
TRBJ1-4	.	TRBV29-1	CSGQLNEKLFF
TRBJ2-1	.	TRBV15	CATSRDRVNEQFF
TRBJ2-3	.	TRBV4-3	CASSQVGISTDTQYF
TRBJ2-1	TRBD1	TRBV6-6	CASISQTGKFF
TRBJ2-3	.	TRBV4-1	CASSQDPPTSMGTDTQYF
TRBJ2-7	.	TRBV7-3	CASSLTGGGGQTYEQYF
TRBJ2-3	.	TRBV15	CATSRGGGEGDTQYF
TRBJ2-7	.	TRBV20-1	CSATGQGSYEQYF
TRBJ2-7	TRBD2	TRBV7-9	CASSLAGGGAEEQYF
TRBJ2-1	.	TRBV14	CASSQYGHNEQFF
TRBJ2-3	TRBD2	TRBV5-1	CASAPLAGYTDTQYF
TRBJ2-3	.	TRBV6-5	CASSYIEAIPPTDTQYF
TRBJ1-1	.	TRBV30	CAWEVGRVGTEAFF
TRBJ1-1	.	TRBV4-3	CASSQVQDSVEAFF
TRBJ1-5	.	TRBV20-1	CSARVPTGRLSQPQHF
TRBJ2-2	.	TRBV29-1	CSVVSRANTGELFF
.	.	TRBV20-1	CSVLVPGGIPNPKNIQYF
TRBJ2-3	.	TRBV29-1	CSVELLGAIHGEDTQYF
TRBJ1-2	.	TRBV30	CAWSVGGKGYTF
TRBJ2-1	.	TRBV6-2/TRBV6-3	CASSSPDREVNDEQFF
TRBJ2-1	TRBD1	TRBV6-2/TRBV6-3	CASRDRVAEQFF
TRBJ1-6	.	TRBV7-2	CASSLVSSYNSPLHF
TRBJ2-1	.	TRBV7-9	CASRGARHNEQFF
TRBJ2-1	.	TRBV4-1	CASSYAAATYNEQFF
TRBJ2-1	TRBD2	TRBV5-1	CASSAGTSVGNERFF
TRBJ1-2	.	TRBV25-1	CASSGSLGARGYTF
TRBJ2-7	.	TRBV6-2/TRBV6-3	CASRDSASYEQYF
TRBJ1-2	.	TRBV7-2	CASSLVHSGDYGYTF
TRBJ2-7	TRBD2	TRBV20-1	CSARTAGGMYEQYF
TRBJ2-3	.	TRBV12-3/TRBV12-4	CASSSTLTSEPTDTQYF
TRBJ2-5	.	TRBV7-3	CASSLNRGEGETQYF
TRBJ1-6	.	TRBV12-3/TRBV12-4	CASSLGLSSYNSPLHF
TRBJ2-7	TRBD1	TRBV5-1	CASSWGDRGSYEQYF
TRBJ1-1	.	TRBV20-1	CSARAGGGRMAEAFF
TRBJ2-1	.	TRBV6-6	CASSYSAGVGFF
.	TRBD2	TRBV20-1	CSARDPAGGSSSYNEQYF
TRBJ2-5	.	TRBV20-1	CSAILDSSQETQYF
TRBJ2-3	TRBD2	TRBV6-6	CASSYWRGGAITDTQYF
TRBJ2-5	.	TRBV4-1	CASSQVGFLETQYF
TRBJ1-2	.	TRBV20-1	CSARPHPGYTF
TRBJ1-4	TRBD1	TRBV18	CASSIDRGNEKLFF
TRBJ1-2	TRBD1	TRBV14	CASRTSGTGGYTF
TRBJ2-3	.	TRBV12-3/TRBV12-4	CASSPNIKQYF
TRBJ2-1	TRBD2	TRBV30	CAWSVRGGLAYNEQFF
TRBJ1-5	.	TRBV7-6	CASSLGAQGPYSNQPQHF
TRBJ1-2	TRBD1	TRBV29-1	CSVEGGTGGMDYTF
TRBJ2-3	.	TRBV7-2	CASSSGVTSTDTQYF